This T cell receptor beta chain was found in a study of T cell changes during pregnancy in multiple sclerosis. Profiled with immunoSEQ multiplex PCR; TCRdb holds only in-frame clones, not every one. This sample has more than 65,000 clones, with around 90% found just once. This CDR3 region has 14 residues. Trimming removed 6 bases at V and 0 bases at J, with 11 bases between. The germline V gene encodes CDR1 MNHNY and CDR2 SVGAGI (reference sequence). The TCR sequence derives from a female donor in good health, enrolled as a control in a pregnancy study. The sequences come from peripheral blood, collected after pregnancy. V gene TRBV6-6 combines with J gene TRBJ1-2; D not resolved. The CDR3 sequence: CASSYSLANYGYTF. The CDR3 nucleotides are TGTGCCAGCAGCTATTCGTTAGCTAACTATGGCTACACCTTC.